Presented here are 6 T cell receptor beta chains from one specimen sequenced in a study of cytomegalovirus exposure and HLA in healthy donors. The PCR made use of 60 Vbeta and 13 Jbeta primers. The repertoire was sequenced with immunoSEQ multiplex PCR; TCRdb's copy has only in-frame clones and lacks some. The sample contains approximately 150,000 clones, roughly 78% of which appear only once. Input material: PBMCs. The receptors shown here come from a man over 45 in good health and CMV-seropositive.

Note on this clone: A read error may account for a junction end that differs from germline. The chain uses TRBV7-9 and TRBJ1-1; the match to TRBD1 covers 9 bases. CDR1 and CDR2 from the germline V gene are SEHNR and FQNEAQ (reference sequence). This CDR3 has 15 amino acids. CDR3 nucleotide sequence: TGTTCCAGCAGCTTCACAGGGGGCGTGGGGACTGAAGCTTTCTTT. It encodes CSSSFTGGVGTEAFF.

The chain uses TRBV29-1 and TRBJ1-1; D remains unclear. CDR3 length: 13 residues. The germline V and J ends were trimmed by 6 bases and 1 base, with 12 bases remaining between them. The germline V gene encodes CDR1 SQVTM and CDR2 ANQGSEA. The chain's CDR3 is CSVLTRANTEAFF. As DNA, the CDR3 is TGCAGCGTCCTGACACGCGCGAACACTGAAGCTTTCTTT.

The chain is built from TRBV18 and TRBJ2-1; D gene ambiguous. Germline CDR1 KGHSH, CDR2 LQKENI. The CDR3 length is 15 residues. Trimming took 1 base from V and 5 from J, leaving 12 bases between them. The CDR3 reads CASSPLSWYDNEQFF. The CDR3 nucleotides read TGTGCCAGCTCACCACTGAGTTGGTATGACAATGAGCAGTTCTTC.

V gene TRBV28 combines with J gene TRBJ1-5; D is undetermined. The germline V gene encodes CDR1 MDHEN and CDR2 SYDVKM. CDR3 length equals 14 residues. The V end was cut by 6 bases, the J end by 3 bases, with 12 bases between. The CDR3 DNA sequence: TGTGCCAGCAGGTTTATGGAGTACAATCAGCCCCAGCATTTT. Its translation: CASRFMEYNQPQHF.

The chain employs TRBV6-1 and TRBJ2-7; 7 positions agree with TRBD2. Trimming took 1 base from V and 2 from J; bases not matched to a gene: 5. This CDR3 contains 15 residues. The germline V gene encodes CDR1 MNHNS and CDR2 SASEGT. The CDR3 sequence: CASSEGLADTYEQYF. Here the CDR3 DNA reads TGTGCCAGCAGTGAAGGCCTAGCGGATACCTACGAGCAGTACTTC.

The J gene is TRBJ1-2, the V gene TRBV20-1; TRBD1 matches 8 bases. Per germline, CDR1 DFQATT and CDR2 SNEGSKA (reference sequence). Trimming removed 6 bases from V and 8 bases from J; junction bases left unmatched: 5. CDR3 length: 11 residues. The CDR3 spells CSANRGGGYTF. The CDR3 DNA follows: TGCAGTGCAAACAGGGGGGGCGGCTACACCTTC.